This TCR beta chain is drawn from a study of T cell responses to AZD1222 COVID-19 vaccine. Sequenced by immunoSEQ multiplex PCR; TCRdb stores in-frame clones only, minus some. The repertoire holds 150,000 to 200,000 clones, with about 90% as singletons. CDR3 length: 13 residues. Trimming cost V 0 bases and J 6 bases, with 8 bases left between them. Germline CDR1 and CDR2: LGHDT and YNNKEL (reference sequence). The sample here was peripheral blood, taken 28 days after the second AZD1222 dose. The TCR was taken from an adult who received the AZD1222 COVID-19 vaccine. The chain uses TRBV3-1 (or the pseudogene TRBV3-2) and TRBJ1-1; D not resolved. CDR3 loop: CASSQDSSAEAFF. The CDR3 DNA follows: TGTGCCAGCAGCCAAGATTCGTCGGCTGAAGCTTTCTTT.